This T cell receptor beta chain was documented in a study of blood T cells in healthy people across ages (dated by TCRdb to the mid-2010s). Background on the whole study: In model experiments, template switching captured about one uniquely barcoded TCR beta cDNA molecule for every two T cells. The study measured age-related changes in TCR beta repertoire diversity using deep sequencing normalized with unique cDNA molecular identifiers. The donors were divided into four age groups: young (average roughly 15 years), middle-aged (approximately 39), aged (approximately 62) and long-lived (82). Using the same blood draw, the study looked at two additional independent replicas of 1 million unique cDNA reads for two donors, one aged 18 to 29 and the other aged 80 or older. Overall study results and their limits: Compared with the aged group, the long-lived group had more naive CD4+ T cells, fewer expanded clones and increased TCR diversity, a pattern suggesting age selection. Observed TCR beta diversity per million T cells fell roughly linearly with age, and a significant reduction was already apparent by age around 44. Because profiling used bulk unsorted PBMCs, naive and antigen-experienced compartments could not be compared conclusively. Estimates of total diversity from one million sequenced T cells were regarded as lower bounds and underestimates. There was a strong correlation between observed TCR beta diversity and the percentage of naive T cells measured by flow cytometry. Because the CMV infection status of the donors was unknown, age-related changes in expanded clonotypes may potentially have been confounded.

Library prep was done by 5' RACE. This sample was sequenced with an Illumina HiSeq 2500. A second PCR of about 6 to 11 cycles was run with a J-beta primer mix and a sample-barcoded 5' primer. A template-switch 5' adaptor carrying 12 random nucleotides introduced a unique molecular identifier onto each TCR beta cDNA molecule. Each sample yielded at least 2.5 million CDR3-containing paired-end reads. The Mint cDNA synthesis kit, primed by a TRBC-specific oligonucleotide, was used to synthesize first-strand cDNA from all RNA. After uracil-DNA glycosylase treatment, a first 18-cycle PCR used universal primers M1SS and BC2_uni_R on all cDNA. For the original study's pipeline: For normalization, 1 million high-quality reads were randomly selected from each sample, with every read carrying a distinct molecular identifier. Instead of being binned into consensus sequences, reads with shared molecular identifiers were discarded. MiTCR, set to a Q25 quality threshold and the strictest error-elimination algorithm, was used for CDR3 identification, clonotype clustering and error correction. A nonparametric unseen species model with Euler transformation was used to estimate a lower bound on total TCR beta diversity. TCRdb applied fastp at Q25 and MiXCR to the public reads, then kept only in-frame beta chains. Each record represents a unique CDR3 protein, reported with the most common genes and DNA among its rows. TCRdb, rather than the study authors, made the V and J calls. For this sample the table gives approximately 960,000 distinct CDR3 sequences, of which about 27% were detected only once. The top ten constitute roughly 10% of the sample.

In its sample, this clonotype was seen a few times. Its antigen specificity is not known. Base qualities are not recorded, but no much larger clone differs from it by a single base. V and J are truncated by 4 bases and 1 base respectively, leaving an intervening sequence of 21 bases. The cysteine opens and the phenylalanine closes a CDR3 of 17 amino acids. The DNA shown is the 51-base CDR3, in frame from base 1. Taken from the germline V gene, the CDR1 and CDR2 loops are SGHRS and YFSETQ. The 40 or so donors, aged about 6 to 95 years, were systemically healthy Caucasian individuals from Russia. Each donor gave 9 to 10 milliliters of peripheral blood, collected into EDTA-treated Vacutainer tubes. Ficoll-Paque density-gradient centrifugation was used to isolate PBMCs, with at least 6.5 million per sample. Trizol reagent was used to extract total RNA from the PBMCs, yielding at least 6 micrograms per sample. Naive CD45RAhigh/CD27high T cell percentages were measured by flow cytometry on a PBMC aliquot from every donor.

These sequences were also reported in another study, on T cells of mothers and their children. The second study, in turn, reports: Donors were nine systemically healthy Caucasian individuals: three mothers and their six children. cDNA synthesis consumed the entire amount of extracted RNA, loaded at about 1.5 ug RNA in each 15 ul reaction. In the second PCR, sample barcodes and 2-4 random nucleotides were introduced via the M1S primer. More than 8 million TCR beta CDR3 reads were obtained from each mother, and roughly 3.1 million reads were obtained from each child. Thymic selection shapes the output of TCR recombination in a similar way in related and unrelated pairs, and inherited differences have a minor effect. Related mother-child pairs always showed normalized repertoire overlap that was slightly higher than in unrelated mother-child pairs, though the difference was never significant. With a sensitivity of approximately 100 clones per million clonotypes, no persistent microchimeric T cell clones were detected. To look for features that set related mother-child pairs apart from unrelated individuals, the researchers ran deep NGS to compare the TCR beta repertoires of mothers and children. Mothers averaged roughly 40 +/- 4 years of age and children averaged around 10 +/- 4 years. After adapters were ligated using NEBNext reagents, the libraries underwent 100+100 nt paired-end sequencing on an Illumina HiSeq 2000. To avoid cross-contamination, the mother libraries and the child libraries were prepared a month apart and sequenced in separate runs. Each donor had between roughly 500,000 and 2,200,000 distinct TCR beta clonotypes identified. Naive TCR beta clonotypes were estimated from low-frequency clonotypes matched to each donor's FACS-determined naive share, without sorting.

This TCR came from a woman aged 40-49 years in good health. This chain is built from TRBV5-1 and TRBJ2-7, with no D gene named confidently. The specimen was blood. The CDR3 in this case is CASSPTRSRVHSYEQYF. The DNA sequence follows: TGCGCCAGCAGCCCGACCCGGAGTAGGGTCCATTCCTACGAGCAGTACTTC.